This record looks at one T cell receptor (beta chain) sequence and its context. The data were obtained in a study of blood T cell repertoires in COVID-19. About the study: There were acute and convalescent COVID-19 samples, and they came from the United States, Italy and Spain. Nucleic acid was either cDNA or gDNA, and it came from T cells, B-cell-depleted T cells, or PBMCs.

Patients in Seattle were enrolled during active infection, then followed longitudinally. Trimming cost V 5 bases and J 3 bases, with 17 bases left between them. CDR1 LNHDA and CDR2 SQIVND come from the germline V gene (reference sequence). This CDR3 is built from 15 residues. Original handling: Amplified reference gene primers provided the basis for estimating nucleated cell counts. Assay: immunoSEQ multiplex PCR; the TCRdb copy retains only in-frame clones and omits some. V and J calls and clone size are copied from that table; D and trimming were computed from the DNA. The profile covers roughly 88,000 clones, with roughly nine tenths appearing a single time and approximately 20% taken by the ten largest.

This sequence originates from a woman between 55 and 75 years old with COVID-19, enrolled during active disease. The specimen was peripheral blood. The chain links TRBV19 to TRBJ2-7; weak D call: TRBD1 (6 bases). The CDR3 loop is CASSPRGRGGYEQYF. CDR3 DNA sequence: TGTGCCAGTAGTCCCAGAGGCAGGGGCGGCTACGAGCAGTACTTC. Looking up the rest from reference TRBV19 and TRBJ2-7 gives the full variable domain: DGGITQSPKYLFRKEGQNVTLSCEQNLNHDAMYWYRQDPGQGLRLIYYSQIVNDFQKGDIAEGYSVSREKKESFPLTVTSAQKNPTAFYLCASSPRGRGGYEQYFGPGTRLTVT.